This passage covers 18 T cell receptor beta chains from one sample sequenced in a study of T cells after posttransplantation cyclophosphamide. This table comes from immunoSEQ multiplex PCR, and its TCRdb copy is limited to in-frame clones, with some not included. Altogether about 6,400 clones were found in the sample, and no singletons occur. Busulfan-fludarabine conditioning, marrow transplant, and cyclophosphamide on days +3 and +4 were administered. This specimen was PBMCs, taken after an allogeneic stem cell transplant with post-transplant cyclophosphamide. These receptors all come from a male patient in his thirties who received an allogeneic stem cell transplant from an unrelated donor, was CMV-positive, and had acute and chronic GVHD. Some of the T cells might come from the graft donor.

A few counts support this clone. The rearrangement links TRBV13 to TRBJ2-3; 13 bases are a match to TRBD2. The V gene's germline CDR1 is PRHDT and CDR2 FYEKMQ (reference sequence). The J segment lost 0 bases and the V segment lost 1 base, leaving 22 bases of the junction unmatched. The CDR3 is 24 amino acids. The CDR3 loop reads CASSLAPGTAGLAGPEGSTDTQYF. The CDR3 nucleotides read TGTGCCAGCAGCTTAGCCCCCGGGACGGCGGGACTAGCGGGACCCGAGGGTAGCACAGATACGCAGTATTTT.

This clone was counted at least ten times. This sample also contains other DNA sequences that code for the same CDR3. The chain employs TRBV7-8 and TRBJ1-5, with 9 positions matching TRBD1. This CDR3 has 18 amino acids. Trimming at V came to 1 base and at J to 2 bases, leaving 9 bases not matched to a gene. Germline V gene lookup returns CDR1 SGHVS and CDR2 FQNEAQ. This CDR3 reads CASSLGDRALSGNQPQHF. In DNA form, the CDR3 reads TGTGCCAGCAGCTTAGGGGACAGGGCCCTTTCGGGCAATCAGCCCCAGCATTTT.

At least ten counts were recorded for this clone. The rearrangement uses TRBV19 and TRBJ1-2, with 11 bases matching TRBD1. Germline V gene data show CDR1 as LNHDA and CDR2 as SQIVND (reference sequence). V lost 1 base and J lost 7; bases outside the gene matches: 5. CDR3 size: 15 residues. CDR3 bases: TGTGCCAGTAGTATAGGGACAGGGGGCGTCTTTGGCTACACCTTC. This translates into CASSIGTGGVFGYTF.

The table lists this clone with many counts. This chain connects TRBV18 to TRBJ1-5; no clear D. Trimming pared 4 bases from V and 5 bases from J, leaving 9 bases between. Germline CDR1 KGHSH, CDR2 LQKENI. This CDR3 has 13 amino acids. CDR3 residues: CASSLREDQPQHF. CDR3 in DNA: TGTGCCAGCTCACTGAGGGAGGATCAGCCCCAGCATTTT.

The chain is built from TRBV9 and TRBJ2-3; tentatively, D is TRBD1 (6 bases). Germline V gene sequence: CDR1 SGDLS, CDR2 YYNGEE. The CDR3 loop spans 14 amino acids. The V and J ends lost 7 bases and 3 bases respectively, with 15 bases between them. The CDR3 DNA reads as TGTGCCAGCTCGTGGACAGTTGGGACAGATACGCAGTATTTT. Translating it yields CASSWTVGTDTQYF.

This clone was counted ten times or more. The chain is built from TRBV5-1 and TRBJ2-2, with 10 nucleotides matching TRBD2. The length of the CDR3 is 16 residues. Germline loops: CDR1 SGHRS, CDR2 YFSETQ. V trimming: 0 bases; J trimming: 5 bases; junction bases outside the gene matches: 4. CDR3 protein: CASSLGTSGITGELFF. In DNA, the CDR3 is TGCGCCAGCAGCTTGGGGACTAGCGGCATAACCGGGGAGCTGTTTTTT.

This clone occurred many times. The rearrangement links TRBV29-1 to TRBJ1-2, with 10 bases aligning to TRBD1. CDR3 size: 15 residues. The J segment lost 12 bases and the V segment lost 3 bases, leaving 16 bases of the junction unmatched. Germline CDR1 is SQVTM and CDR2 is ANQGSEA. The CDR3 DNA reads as TGCAGCGTTGAGGAAATCGCCGGGACAGGGGAAGGAAACACCTTC. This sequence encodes CSVEEIAGTGEGNTF. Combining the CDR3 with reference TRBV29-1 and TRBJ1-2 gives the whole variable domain SAVISQKPSRDICQRGTSLTIQCQVDSQVTMMFWYRQQPGQSLTLIATANQGSEATYESGFVIDKFPISRPNLTFSTLTVSNMSPEDSSIYLCSVEEIAGTGEGNTFGSGTRLTVV.

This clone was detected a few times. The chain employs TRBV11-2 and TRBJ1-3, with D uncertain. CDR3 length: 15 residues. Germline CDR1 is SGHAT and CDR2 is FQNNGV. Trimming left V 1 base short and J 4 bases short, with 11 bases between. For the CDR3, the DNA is TGTGCCAGCAGCTTAGTCCGGGGATCCGGAAACACCATATATTTT. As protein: CASSLVRGSGNTIYF.

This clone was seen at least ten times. In DNA form, the CDR3 reads TGTGCCTGGAGTGAATGGACAGGCCCCAATGAGCAGTTCTTC. Encoded protein: CAWSEWTGPNEQFF. The chain links TRBV30 to TRBJ2-1, with 7 positions matching TRBD1. CDR1 is GTSNPN and CDR2 is SVGIG in the germline V gene (reference sequence). The CDR3 runs 14 residues. The V and J ends lost 1 base and 6 bases, in that order; junction bases with no gene match: 6.

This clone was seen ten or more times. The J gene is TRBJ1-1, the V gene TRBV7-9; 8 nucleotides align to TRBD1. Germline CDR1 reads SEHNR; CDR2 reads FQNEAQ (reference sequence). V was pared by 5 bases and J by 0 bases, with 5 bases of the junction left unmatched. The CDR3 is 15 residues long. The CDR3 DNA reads TGTGCCAGCAGCCCCACAGGGGGAATGAACACTGAAGCTTTCTTT. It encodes CASSPTGGMNTEAFF.

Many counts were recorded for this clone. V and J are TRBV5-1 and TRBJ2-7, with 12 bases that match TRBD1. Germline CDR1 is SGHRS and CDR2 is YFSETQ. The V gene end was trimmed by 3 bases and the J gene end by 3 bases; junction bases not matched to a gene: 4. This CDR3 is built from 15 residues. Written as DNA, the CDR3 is TGCGCCAGCAGCTCCGGGACAGGGGGCATCTACGAGCAGTACTTC. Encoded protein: CASSSGTGGIYEQYF.

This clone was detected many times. The DNA for the CDR3 is TGTGCCAGCAGCTTGGCCGAGGGAATGAACACTGAAGCTTTCTTT. Translated: CASSLAEGMNTEAFF. J is TRBJ1-1 and V is TRBV5-6; D unclear. CDR1 is SGHDT and CDR2 is YYEEEE in the germline V gene. V shed 0 bases and J shed 0 bases, with 9 bases lying between them. The CDR3 is made up of 15 amino acids.

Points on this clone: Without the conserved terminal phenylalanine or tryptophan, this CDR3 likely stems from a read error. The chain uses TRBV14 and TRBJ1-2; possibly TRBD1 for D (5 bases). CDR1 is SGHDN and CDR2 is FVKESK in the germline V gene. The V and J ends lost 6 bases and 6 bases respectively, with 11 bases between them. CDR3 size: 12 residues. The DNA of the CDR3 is TGTGCCAGCAGATCGCAGGGACATGGCTACACCCTC. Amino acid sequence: CASRSQGHGYTL.

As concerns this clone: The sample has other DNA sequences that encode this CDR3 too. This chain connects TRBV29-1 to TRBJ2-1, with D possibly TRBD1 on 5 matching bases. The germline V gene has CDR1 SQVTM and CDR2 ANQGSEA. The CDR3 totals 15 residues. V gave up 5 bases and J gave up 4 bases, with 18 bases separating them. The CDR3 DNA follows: TGCAGCGTTCGCAGTGAAGGGGCCTATTACAATGAGCAGTTCTTC. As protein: CSVRSEGAYYNEQFF.

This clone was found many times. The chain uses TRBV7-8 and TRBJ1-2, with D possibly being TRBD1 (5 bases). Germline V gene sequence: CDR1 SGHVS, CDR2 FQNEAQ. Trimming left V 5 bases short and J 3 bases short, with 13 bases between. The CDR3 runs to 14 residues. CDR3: CASSPQGYDYGYTF. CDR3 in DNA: TGTGCCAGCAGCCCGCAGGGTTATGACTATGGCTACACCTTC.

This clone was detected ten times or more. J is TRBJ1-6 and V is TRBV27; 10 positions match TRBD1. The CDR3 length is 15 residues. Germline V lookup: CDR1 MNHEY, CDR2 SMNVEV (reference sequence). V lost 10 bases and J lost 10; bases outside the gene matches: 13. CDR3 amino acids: CATGRGQGMHSPLHF. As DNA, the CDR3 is TGTGCCACCGGACGGGGACAGGGGATGCACTCACCCCTCCACTTT.

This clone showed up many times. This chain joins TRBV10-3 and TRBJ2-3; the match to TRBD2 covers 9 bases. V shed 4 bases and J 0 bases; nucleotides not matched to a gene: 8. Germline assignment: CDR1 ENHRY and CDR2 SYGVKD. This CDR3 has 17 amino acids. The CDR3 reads CAISAQRGALSTDTQYF. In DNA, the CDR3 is TGTGCCATCAGTGCTCAGCGGGGGGCCCTAAGCACAGATACGCAGTATTTT.

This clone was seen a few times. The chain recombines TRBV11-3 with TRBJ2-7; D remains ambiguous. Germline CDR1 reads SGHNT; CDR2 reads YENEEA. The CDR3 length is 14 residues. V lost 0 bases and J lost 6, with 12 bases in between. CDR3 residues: CASSLEGAVTEQYF. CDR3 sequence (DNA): TGTGCCAGCAGCTTAGAGGGCGCTGTCACCGAGCAGTACTTC.